One TCR beta chain is described in this entry. What it binds is unknown. Amplified regions were TCR beta CDR3 sequences from RNA transcripts. Initially, a first-round RT-PCR of the TCR CDR3 employed the HTBI primer set. Using its own MiXCR run on the multiplex PCR reads, TCRdb lists one record per CDR3 protein. The sample records 140,000 or so distinct CDR3 sequences, approximately 20% being singletons. This specimen comes from a study of T cells in Graves' hyperthyroidism and ophthalmopathy. The wider study: Peripheral blood collection took place at initial diagnosis, before any treatment. Overall study findings and caveats: The majority of expanded thyroid clonotypes above 0.001 also appeared in blood.

The germline gives CDR1 MNHEY, CDR2 SVGEGT. This CDR3 is built from 16 residues. J gave up 7 bases and V 7 bases, and 12 bases lay outside the gene matches. The sequence was collected from a woman aged 45-60 years with Graves' hyperthyroidism that later progressed to Graves' ophthalmopathy. The V gene is TRBV6-2 or TRBV6-3, the J gene TRBJ2-1, with 11 bases identical to TRBD1. What was sequenced was blood. The CDR3 loop is CASTYRGGQGGNEQFF. The CDR3 DNA is TGTGCCAGCACCTACAGGGGGGGACAGGGGGGGAATGAGCAGTTCTTC.